These T cell receptor beta chains were read from a single sample in a study of blood T cell repertoires in COVID-19. Generated by immunoSEQ multiplex PCR, the TCRdb table keeps only in-frame clones and is missing some. The profile covers about 280,000 clones, with about 85% appearing a single time and roughly 13% taken by the ten largest. The sample taken for sequencing was peripheral blood. These receptors came from a human donor in a cohort sampled during active COVID-19. Both conserved end residues are part of each CDR3. D genes are given only for firm matches. Clone size is stated in some rows and not others, as once, few, many or a class when expanded.

j_gene	v_gene	abundance	d_gene	CDR3nt	CDR3aa
TRBJ2-3	TRBV9	.	.	TGTGCCAGCAGCGTAGGGGGGCGGCGGGGGTACACAGATACGCAGTATTTT	CASSVGGRRGYTDTQYF
TRBJ1-1	TRBV5-1	.	.	TGCGCCAGCAGCTTCTGGGGGGGAACTGAAGCTTTCTTT	CASSFWGGTEAFF
TRBJ2-1	TRBV7-9	.	TRBD2	TGTGCCAGCAGCCCACGCACTAGCGGACTGGCTATGTATGAGCAGTTCTTC	CASSPRTSGLAMYEQFF
TRBJ2-7	TRBV30	.	TRBD1	TGTGCCTGGAGCAGGGACAGCTACGAGCAGTACTTC	CAWSRDSYEQYF
TRBJ2-7	TRBV7-9	once	TRBD2	TGTGCCAGCAGCTTAGGTCCGCTGACTAGCTTCGAGCAGTACTTC	CASSLGPLTSFEQYF
TRBJ2-1	TRBV15	.	TRBD2	TGTGCCACCAGCAGAGGGGACCCCCAATATGCCCGGGGGGCCTACAATGAGCAGTTCTTC	CATSRGDPQYARGAYNEQFF
TRBJ2-7	TRBV4-2	.	.	TGTGCCAGCAGCCACTCGACAGGTCGTGAGGAGCAGTACTTC	CASSHSTGREEQYF
TRBJ2-5	TRBV4-1	.	.	TGCGCCAGCAGCCAAGATCGCGGGACCCAGTACTTC	CASSQDRGTQYF
TRBJ2-3	TRBV5-1	.	TRBD1	TGCGCCAGCAGCTTGGGGCACCGGGACAGGGGCACAGATACGCAGTATTTT	CASSLGHRDRGTDTQYF
TRBJ1-1	TRBV12-3/TRBV12-4	.	.	TGTGCCAGCAGTCTCGGGGGAGAAGCTTTCTTT	CASSLGGEAFF
TRBJ1-1	TRBV3-1/TRBV3-2	.	.	TGTGCCAGCAGCCTAGGACAGCCGAACACTGAAGCTTTCTTT	CASSLGQPNTEAFF
TRBJ1-6	TRBV28	.	TRBD1	TGTGCCACCATATCTCTTGCAGGGGGTAATTCACCCCTCCACTTT	CATISLAGGNSPLHF
TRBJ2-2	TRBV28	.	.	TGTGCCAGCACCCAACACACCACCGGGGAGCTGTTTTTT	CASTQHTTGELFF
TRBJ2-5	TRBV28	.	TRBD2	TGTGCCAGCAGCCCGCTAGGGACTAGCGGGAGTCTAGAGACCCAGTACTTC	CASSPLGTSGSLETQYF
TRBJ2-3	TRBV20-1	.	.	TGCAGTGCAGTTCGAGGAGATACGCAGTATTTT	CSAVRGDTQYF
TRBJ2-6	TRBV4-2	.	TRBD2	TGTGCCAGCAGCCGAGAGACTAGCGTCGTATCTGGGGCCAACGTCCTGACTTTC	CASSRETSVVSGANVLTF
TRBJ1-1	TRBV5-1	.	.	TGCGCCAGCAGCCTAGGATTTAACACTGAAGCTTTCTTT	CASSLGFNTEAFF
TRBJ2-2	TRBV5-4	.	TRBD2	TGTGCCAGCAGCTCTCCTGACCAGGGACTAGTTACCGGGGAGCTGTTTTTT	CASSSPDQGLVTGELFF
TRBJ1-2	TRBV28	.	.	TGTGCCAGCAGTTTATCACCCGGGAGAAGCTATGGCTACACCTTC	CASSLSPGRSYGYTF
TRBJ1-1	TRBV28	.	.	TGTGCCAGCAGGGGCCGCACTGAAGCTTTCTTT	CASRGRTEAFF
TRBJ2-1	TRBV19	.	TRBD1	TGTGCCAGTAGTATCGGGACAGGGAGCAATGAGCAGTTCTTC	CASSIGTGSNEQFF
TRBJ1-2	TRBV19	.	.	TGTGCCAGTAGTTCGGGAGGTAGGGCGGACTATGGCTACACCTTC	CASSSGGRADYGYTF
TRBJ2-3	TRBV7-3	.	.	TGTGCCAGCCGTCCGGAGGCAACAGATACGCAGTATTTT	CASRPEATDTQYF
TRBJ1-1	TRBV28	once	.	TGTGCCAGCAGTTTACAGTCTGCACTGAACACTGAAGCTTTCTTT	CASSLQSALNTEAFF
TRBJ2-7	TRBV11-2	few	.	TGTGCCAGCAGCTTATTAGGGGGCGAGCAGTACTTC	CASSLLGGEQYF
TRBJ1-2	TRBV12-3/TRBV12-4	.	TRBD1	TGTGCCAGCAGAATGGGACAGGGGGATGGCTACACCTTC	CASRMGQGDGYTF
TRBJ2-3	TRBV27	.	.	TGTGCCAGCAGTTTCACAGGGCGCACAGATACGCAGTATTTT	CASSFTGRTDTQYF
TRBJ2-7	TRBV15	.	TRBD2	TGTGCCACCTCCGGGACTAGCGGGAGTAGGTCCTACGAGCAGTACTTC	CATSGTSGSRSYEQYF
TRBJ1-1	TRBV7-3	.	TRBD1	TGTGCCAGCAGCTTAGGAACAGGGGAGTCCATGAACACTGAAGCTTTCTTT	CASSLGTGESMNTEAFF
TRBJ2-1	TRBV29-1	.	TRBD2	TGCAGCGTTGAATACTCGGGAGGGTACAATGAGCAGTTCTTC	CSVEYSGGYNEQFF
TRBJ2-7	TRBV30	.	TRBD2	TGTGCCTGGAGTGTACTCGCGGGAGAGATCTACGAGCAGTACTTC	CAWSVLAGEIYEQYF
TRBJ2-7	TRBV25-1	.	TRBD2	TGTGCCAGCAGGGGGACTAGCTCCTACGAGCAGTACTTC	CASRGTSSYEQYF
TRBJ2-7	TRBV6-5	.	TRBD2	TGTGCCAGCAGTTACGCGAGCCGCGGGGGTGAGCAGTACTTC	CASSYASRGGEQYF
TRBJ1-3	TRBV10-3	.	TRBD1	TGTGCCATTAAAGGGACAGCCTCTGGAAACACCATATATTTT	CAIKGTASGNTIYF
TRBJ2-4	TRBV7-9	.	.	TGTGCCAGCAGCCAGGAACAGCCCGAAAACATTCAGTACTTC	CASSQEQPENIQYF
TRBJ2-7	TRBV7-2	.	TRBD1	TGTGCCAGCAGCTCCGGGACAGGGGGAAGGGAGCAGTACTTC	CASSSGTGGREQYF
TRBJ2-7	TRBV11-2	many	.	TGTGCCAGCAGCCTGGTGGGGACTTTTTTAGCCAACGAGCAGTACTTC	CASSLVGTFLANEQYF
TRBJ1-1	TRBV6-1	.	.	TGTGCCAGCAAAAAATCCGAAAGCCACGCTTTCTTT	CASKKSESHAFF
TRBJ2-3	TRBV14	.	.	TGTGCCAGCAGCCAATACCCCCAGGGTACGCAGTATTTT	CASSQYPQGTQYF
TRBJ1-5	TRBV2	.	.	TGTGCCAGCGCCTTAGGGGGGGCGCCGGGTCAGCCCCAGCATTTT	CASALGGAPGQPQHF
TRBJ1-4	TRBV7-9	.	.	TGTGCCAGCAGCTTAGTGCAGACTAATGAAAAACTGTTTTTT	CASSLVQTNEKLFF
TRBJ2-5	TRBV29-1	.	.	TGCAGCGTTGAAGGGGCTGAGACCCAGTACTTC	CSVEGAETQYF
TRBJ1-5	TRBV3-1/TRBV3-2	.	TRBD1	TGTGCCAGCAGTCCTGGACAGGGGAGCAATCAGCCCCAGCATTTT	CASSPGQGSNQPQHF
TRBJ2-5	TRBV19	.	TRBD2	TGTGCCAGTAGTCTGGGGACTAGCAGCCAGACCCAGTACTTC	CASSLGTSSQTQYF
TRBJ2-6	TRBV19	.	.	TGTGCCAGTAGTATCCTACAGGGTTCTGGGGCCAACGTCCTGACTTTC	CASSILQGSGANVLTF
TRBJ2-5	TRBV9	.	TRBD2	TGTGCCAGCAGCGCGCAACTAGCGCGGGAGACCCAGTACTTC	CASSAQLARETQYF
TRBJ2-3	TRBV5-1	.	.	TGCGCCAGCAGCTCGCTTAGCGGTAGCACAGATACGCAGTATTTT	CASSSLSGSTDTQYF
TRBJ1-2	TRBV4-3	.	.	TGCGCCAGCAGCCAAGAATCGGGAAACTTCTATGGCTACACCTTC	CASSQESGNFYGYTF
TRBJ2-3	TRBV21-1	.	.	TGTGCCAGCAGCAAAGAGCGGGAGGATGCAGATACGCAGTATTTT	CASSKEREDADTQYF